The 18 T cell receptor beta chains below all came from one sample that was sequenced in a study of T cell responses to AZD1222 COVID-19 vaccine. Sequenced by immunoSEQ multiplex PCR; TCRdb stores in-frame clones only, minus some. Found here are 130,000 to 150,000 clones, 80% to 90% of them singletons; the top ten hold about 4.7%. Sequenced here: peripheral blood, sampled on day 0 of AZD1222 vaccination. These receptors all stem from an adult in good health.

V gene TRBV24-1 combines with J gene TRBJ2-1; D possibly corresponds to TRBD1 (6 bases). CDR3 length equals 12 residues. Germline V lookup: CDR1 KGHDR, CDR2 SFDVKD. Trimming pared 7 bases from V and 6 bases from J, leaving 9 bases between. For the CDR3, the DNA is TGTGCCACCAGAGACAGGACCAATGAGCAGTTCTTC. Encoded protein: CATRDRTNEQFF.

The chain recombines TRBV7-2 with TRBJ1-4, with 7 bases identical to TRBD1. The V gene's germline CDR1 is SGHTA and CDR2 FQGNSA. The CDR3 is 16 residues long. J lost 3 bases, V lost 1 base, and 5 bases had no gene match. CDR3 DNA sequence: TGTGCCAGCAGCTTAGGAGCGGGACAGCCTAATGAAAAACTGTTTTTT. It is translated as CASSLGAGQPNEKLFF.

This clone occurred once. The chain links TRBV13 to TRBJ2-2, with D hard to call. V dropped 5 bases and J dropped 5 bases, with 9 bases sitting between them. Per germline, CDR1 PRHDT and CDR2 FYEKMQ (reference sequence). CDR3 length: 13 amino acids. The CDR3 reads CASSPHGTGELFF. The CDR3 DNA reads TGTGCCAGCAGCCCCCACGGGACCGGGGAGCTGTTTTTT.

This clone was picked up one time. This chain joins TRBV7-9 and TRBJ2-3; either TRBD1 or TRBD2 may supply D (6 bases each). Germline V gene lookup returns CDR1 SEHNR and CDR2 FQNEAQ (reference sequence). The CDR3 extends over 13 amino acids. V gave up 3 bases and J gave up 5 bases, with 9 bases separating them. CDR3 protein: CASSFGGGDTQYF. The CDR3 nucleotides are TGTGCCAGCAGCTTCGGAGGGGGAGATACGCAGTATTTT. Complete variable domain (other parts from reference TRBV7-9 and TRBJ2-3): DTGVSQNPRHKITKRGQNVTFRCDPISEHNRLYWYRQTLGQGPEFLTYFQNEAQLEKSRLLSDRFSAERPKGSFSTLEIQRTEQGDSAMYLCASSFGGGDTQYFGPGTRLTVL.

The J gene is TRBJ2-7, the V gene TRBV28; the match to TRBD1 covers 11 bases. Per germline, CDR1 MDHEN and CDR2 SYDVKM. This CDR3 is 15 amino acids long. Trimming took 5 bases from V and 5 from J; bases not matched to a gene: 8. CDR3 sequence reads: CASSEPGQGVNEQYF. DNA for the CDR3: TGTGCCAGCAGTGAACCGGGACAGGGGGTCAACGAGCAGTACTTC.

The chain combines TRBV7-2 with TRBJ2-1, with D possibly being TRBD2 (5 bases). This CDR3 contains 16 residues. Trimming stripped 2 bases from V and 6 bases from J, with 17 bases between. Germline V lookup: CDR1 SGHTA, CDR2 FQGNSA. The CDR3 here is CASSLYGGPNGNEQFF. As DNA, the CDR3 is TGTGCCAGCAGCTTATACGGCGGGCCCAACGGCAATGAGCAGTTCTTC. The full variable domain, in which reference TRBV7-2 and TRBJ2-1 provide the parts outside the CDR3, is GAGVSQSPSNKVTEKGKDVELRCDPISGHTALYWYRQSLGQGLEFLIYFQGNSAPDKSGLPSDRFSAERTGGSVSTLTIQRTQQEDSAVYLCASSLYGGPNGNEQFFGPGTRLTVL.

DNA of the CDR3: TGTGCCAGCTCAGTAGAGGAGACCCAGTACTTC. Protein: CASSVEETQYF. V usage is TRBV18 and J usage is TRBJ2-5, with D hard to call. Per the germline V gene, CDR1 is KGHSH and CDR2 is LQKENI. This CDR3 region has 11 residues. V lost 5 bases and J lost 5, with 6 bases in between.

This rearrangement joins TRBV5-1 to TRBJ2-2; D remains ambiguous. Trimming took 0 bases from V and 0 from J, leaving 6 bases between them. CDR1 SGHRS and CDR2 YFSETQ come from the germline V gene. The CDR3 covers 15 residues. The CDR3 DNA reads TGCGCCAGCAGCTTGGCAGTTACGAACACCGGGGAGCTGTTTTTT. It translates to CASSLAVTNTGELFF.

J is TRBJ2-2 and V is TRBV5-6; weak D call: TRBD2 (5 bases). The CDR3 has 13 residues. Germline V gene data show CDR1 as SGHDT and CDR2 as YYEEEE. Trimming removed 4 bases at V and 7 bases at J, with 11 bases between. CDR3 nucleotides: TGTGCCAGCAGCCCGGCGGGCATCGGGGAGCTGTTTTTT. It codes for CASSPAGIGELFF. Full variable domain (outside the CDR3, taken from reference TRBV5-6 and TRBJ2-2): DAGVTQSPTHLIKTRGQQVTLRCSPKSGHDTVSWYQQALGQGPQFIFQYYEEEERQRGNFPDRFSGHQFPNYSSELNVNALLLGDSALYLCASSPAGIGELFFGEGSRLTVL.

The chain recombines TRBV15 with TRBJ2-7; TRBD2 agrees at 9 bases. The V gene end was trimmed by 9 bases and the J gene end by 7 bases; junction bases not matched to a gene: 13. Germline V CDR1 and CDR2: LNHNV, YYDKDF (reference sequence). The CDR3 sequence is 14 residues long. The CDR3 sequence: CATRQVAGASEQYF. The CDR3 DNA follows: TGTGCCACTCGGCAGGTAGCGGGAGCGTCTGAGCAGTACTTC.

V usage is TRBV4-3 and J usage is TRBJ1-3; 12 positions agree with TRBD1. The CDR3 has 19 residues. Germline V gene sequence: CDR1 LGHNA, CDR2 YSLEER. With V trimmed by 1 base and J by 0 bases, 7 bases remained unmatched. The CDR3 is CASSQGLGTGGASGNTIYF. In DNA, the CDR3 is TGCGCCAGCAGCCAAGGGCTCGGGACAGGGGGCGCCTCTGGAAACACCATATATTTT.

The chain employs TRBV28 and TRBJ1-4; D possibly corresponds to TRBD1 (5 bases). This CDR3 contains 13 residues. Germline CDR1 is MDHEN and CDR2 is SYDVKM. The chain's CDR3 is CATGAGANEKLFF. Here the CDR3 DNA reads TGTGCTACCGGGGCGGGTGCTAATGAAAAACTGTTTTTT.

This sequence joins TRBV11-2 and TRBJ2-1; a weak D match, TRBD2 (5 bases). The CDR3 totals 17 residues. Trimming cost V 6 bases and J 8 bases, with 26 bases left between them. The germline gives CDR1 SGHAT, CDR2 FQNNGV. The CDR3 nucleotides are TGTGCCAGCAGTTATGGGATTGTTTTGGGGAGAATCCATGAGCAGTTCTTC. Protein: CASSYGIVLGRIHEQFF. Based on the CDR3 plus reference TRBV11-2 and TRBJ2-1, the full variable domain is EAGVAQSPRYKIIEKRQSVAFWCNPISGHATLYWYQQILGQGPKLLIQFQNNGVVDDSQLPKDRFSAERLKGVDSTLKIQPAKLEDSAVYLCASSYGIVLGRIHEQFFGPGTRLTVL.

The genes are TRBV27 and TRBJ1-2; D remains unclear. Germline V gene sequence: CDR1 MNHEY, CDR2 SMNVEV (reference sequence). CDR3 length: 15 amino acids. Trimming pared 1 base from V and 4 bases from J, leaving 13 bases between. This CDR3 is CASSLFVGQTYGYTF. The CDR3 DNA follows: TGTGCCAGCAGTTTATTCGTGGGTCAGACCTATGGCTACACCTTC.

CDR3 amino acids: CASSLSPGPKETQYF. The CDR3 DNA reads as TGTGCCAGCAGTTTATCTCCGGGACCCAAGGAGACCCAGTACTTC. V and J are TRBV28 and TRBJ2-5, with D possibly called TRBD1 or TRBD2 (5 bases each). Germline V gene sequence: CDR1 MDHEN, CDR2 SYDVKM. V was trimmed by 1 base and J by 5 bases, leaving 14 bases between them. The CDR3 runs 15 residues.

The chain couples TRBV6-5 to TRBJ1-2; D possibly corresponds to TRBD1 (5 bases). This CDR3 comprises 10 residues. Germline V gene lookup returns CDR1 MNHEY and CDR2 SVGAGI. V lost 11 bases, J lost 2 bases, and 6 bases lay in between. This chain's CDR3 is CAGGNYGYTF. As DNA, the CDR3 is TGTGCCGGGGGGAACTATGGCTACACCTTC.

This CDR3 is CASRGQYF. In nucleotides, the CDR3 is TGTGCCAGCCGGGGGCAGTATTTT. The V call is TRBV3-1 (or the pseudogene TRBV3-2), the J call TRBJ2-3; TRBD2 is a possible D gene (5 bases). V was shortened by 8 bases and J by 11 bases, with 5 bases between the two germline ends. The CDR3 consists of 8 residues. Germline-derived CDR1 and CDR2 are LGHDT and YNNKEL (reference sequence).

In nucleotides, the CDR3 is TGTGCCAGCTCACCCCGGGAGGGCCCAAATACGCAGTATTTT. Residues: CASSPREGPNTQYF. V and J are TRBV18 and TRBJ2-3; the match to TRBD2 covers 8 bases. Germline V gene data show CDR1 as KGHSH and CDR2 as LQKENI. The ends lost 3 bases at V and 7 bases at J; junction bases unmatched: 6. The length of the CDR3 is 14 residues.